This TCR beta chain stems from a study of blood T cell repertoires in COVID-19. Study at large: Sources were T cells, B-cell-depleted T cells, or PBMCs; the material itself was cDNA or gDNA.

V gave up 4 bases and J gave up 2 bases, with 9 bases separating them. The germline V gene has CDR1 SEHNR and CDR2 FQNEAQ (reference sequence). The CDR3 is 13 amino acids. Authors' analysis steps: Reference gene primer amplification in the assay estimated nucleated cell counts. Assay used: immunoSEQ multiplex PCR; TCRdb lists only in-frame clones, some missing. That table gives V, J and clone size, and the DNA gave D and trimming. The repertoire holds just over 300,000 clones, over 85% seen once, with about 2% in the top ten. This clone was seen ten or more times. Sequenced: peripheral blood. The chain is built from TRBV7-9 and TRBJ2-7, with D unresolved. This sequence was found in a woman between 25 and 40 years old with COVID-19, enrolled during active disease. CDR3 DNA sequence: TGTGCCAGCAGCTCACAGACCACCTACGAGCAGTACTTC. This sequence encodes CASSSQTTYEQYF.